The 26 T cell receptor beta chains in this list originate from one sample, sequenced in a study of T cells in Graves' hyperthyroidism and ophthalmopathy (dated by TCRdb to between 2018 and 2020). The library was made by multiplex PCR. Sequencing took place on an Illumina HiSeq 2000. The TCR beta CDR3 regions were amplified from RNA transcripts. The first round of RT-PCR for the TCR CDR3 was performed with the HTBI primer set and the Qiagen OneStep RT-PCR kit. TCRdb cleaned the public reads at Q25 with fastp, built clones with MiXCR and kept in-frame beta chains. Every CDR3 protein is listed once, alongside the most common genes and DNA of its rows. The sample includes 750,000 to 900,000 distinct CDR3 sequences, with approximately 40% observed a single time. The ten biggest clones cover 7.5% to 9.5% of the sample. Source material: blood. Source of these receptors: a man aged 18 to 29 with Graves' hyperthyroidism.

There are many counts of this clonotype. The gene calls are TRBV5-1 and TRBJ1-6; no clear D gene. Per the germline V gene, CDR1 is SGHRS and CDR2 is YFSETQ. Between the trimmed V and J ends, which lost 0 bases and 7 bases, there was a span of 8 bases. The CDR3 covers 14 residues. The CDR3 sequence is CASSLDPPNSPLHF. The CDR3, as DNA: TGCGCCAGCAGCTTGGACCCACCGAATTCACCCCTCCACTTT.

V is TRBV12-3 or TRBV12-4 and J is TRBJ2-5; 7 positions match TRBD1. This CDR3 is built from 16 residues. The J segment lost 5 bases and the V segment lost 7 bases, leaving 16 bases of the junction unmatched. CDR3 DNA sequence: TGTGCCAGCACCAGAGACAGGGACAGAGGTGGCGAGACCCAGTACTTC. Amino acids: CASTRDRDRGGETQYF.

There are a few counts of this clonotype. This chain links TRBV5-1 with TRBJ2-7; no clear D gene. Per the germline V gene, CDR1 is SGHRS and CDR2 is YFSETQ. This CDR3 has 12 residues. V lost 0 bases and J 7 bases, leaving 8 bases between the germline ends. The CDR3 reads CASSLAPAEQYF. CDR3 bases: TGCGCCAGCAGCTTGGCCCCAGCGGAGCAGTACTTC. Complete variable domain (other parts from reference TRBV5-1 and TRBJ2-7): KAGVTQTPRYLIKTRGQQVTLSCSPISGHRSVSWYQQTPGQGLQFLFEYFSETQRNKGNFPGRFSGRQFSNSRSEMNVSTLELGDSALYLCASSLAPAEQYFGPGTRLTVT.

The CDR3 region is CASILLTGSLGQETQYF. CDR3 bases: TGTGCCAGCATCCTCCTGACAGGGAGTCTGGGACAAGAGACCCAGTACTTC. The V and J genes are TRBV7-2 and TRBJ2-5; 7 bases match TRBD1. The CDR3 runs 17 residues. With 7 bases clipped from V and 2 bases from J, the junction kept 16 bases outside the gene matches. Germline V gene sequence: CDR1 SGHTA, CDR2 FQGNSA.

This chain connects TRBV6-5 to TRBJ2-7; 10 bases line up with TRBD1. J gave up 3 bases and V 0 bases, and 2 bases lay outside the gene matches. CDR1 MNHEY and CDR2 SVGAGI come from the germline V gene. This CDR3 region has 15 residues. This chain's CDR3 is CASSYSGTGDYEQYF. CDR3 nucleotide sequence: TGTGCCAGCAGTTACTCCGGGACAGGGGACTACGAGCAGTACTTC.

This chain joins TRBV19 and TRBJ1-5; 7 nucleotides match TRBD1. J was trimmed by 7 bases and V by 6 bases; bases with no gene match: 12. Germline CDR1 is LNHDA and CDR2 is SQIVND (reference sequence). The CDR3 contains 15 residues. The DNA of the CDR3 is TGTGCCAGTAGAGCGACAGGGCTGCGAATGCAGCCCCAGCATTTT. Translating gives CASRATGLRMQPQHF.

This clonotype occurred many times. V is TRBV12-3 or TRBV12-4 and J is TRBJ1-2, with D unclear. Trimming shortened V by 0 bases and J by 5 bases, and 1 base separated the two germline ends. This CDR3 spans 11 amino acids. In nucleotides, the CDR3 is TGTGCCAGCAGTTTAGCATATGGCTACACCTTC. As protein: CASSLAYGYTF.

The rearrangement uses TRBV7-9 and TRBJ2-3, with a possible D match to TRBD2 (5 bases). Trimming shortened V by 1 base and J by 0 bases, and 14 bases separated the two germline ends. The CDR3 is 17 amino acids. Germline CDR1 and CDR2: SEHNR and FQNEAQ (reference sequence). The CDR3 DNA reads TGTGCCAGCAGCTTAGGAACGGGGAGATTGAGCACAGATACGCAGTATTTT. Translation: CASSLGTGRLSTDTQYF.

The chain uses TRBV4-1 and TRBJ2-7; TRBD1 matches at 7 bases. The CDR3 is 15 residues long. V shed 5 bases, J shed 2 bases, and the junction held 9 bases outside the gene matches. Germline CDR1 and CDR2: MGHRA and YSYEKL. CDR3 sequence reads: CASSAQGQGTYEQYF. CDR3 DNA: TGCGCCAGCAGCGCACAGGGGCAGGGGACCTACGAGCAGTACTTC.

This clonotype was counted many times. This may stem from a read error, because a much larger clone lies one nucleotide away. This sequence joins TRBV12-3 or TRBV12-4 and TRBJ1-5, with no clear D. Trimming shortened V by 7 bases and J by 6 bases, and 10 bases separated the two germline ends. The CDR3 totals 12 residues. The CDR3 DNA sequence: TGTGCCAGCACCTTAGGAGGTCAGCCCCAGCATTTT. It codes for CASTLGGQPQHF.

As regards this clonotype: The germline gene is not matched at one end of the junction; a read error may be the cause. V gene TRBV29-1 combines with J gene TRBJ2-6, with D possibly TRBD1 on 7 matching bases. This CDR3 is built from 12 residues. CDR1 and CDR2 (germline): SQVTM, ANQGSEA. The CDR3 sequence: CSVDGTEGTEAF. CDR3 bases: TGCAGCGTTGATGGGACAGAGGGGACTGAAGCTTTC.

This clonotype occurred a few times. The rearrangement links TRBV5-6 to TRBJ1-4; tentative D call: TRBD1 (5 bases). Trimming shortened V by 0 bases and J by 5 bases, and 11 bases separated the two germline ends. The CDR3 is 15 residues long. Germline CDR1 is SGHDT and CDR2 is YYEEEE. The CDR3 DNA reads as TGTGCCAGCAGCTTGGTGGGGGGAAAGAATGAAAAACTGTTTTTT. It yields the protein CASSLVGGKNEKLFF.

This chain joins TRBV7-9 and TRBJ1-4; D remains ambiguous. The CDR3 runs 15 residues. V lost 5 bases to trimming and J lost 5 bases, with 15 bases between them. CDR1 is SEHNR, CDR2 FQNEAQ, per germline (reference sequence). CDR3: CASSPPTEPNEKLFF. The CDR3 DNA reads TGTGCCAGCAGCCCGCCGACGGAACCAAATGAAAAACTGTTTTTT.

In the case of this clonotype: Germline and junction disagree at one end, which may indicate a read error. V and J are TRBV10-2 and TRBJ1-1; D is possibly TRBD1 (6 bases). CDR3 length: 11 amino acids. Per germline, CDR1 WSHSY and CDR2 SAAADI. CDR3 nucleotide sequence: TGTGCCAGCAGCCTTGGGACATTCGCTTTCTTT. Its protein is CASSLGTFAFF.

This clonotype was counted a few times. V is TRBV20-1 and J is TRBJ2-2, with 7 positions matching TRBD1. V was clipped by 1 base and J by 0 bases; unmatched bases: 2. Germline CDR1 DFQATT, CDR2 SNEGSKA (reference sequence). This CDR3 is 15 amino acids long. The CDR3 loop is CSARVGQPNTGELFF. The CDR3, as DNA: TGCAGTGCTAGAGTGGGACAGCCGAACACCGGGGAGCTGTTTTTT.

Only a few counts were recorded for this clonotype. V usage is TRBV7-8 and J usage is TRBJ2-7; D not certain. Germline CDR1 reads SGHVS; CDR2 reads FQNEAQ. Between the trimmed V and J ends, which lost 1 base and 4 bases, there was a span of 11 bases. The CDR3 is 14 residues long. In nucleotides, the CDR3 is TGTGCCAGCAGCTTAGGGTCCGACGGTTACGAGCAGTACTTC. It encodes CASSLGSDGYEQYF.

The rearrangement links TRBV7-6 to TRBJ2-7; no firm D call. Between the trimmed V and J ends, which lost 3 bases and 2 bases, there was a span of 8 bases. The germline CDR1 and CDR2 sequences are SGHVS and FNYEAQ. This CDR3 has 13 amino acids. CDR3 in DNA: TGTGCCAGCAGCTTCGACCTTACCTACGAGCAGTACTTC. This translates into CASSFDLTYEQYF.

This clonotype was counted a few times. CDR3 in DNA: TGTGCCAGCGCGGACCTGAACACTGAAGCTTTCTTT. As protein: CASADLNTEAFF. The chain links TRBV11-3 to TRBJ1-1; no definite D call. Trimming took off 8 bases at V and 0 bases at J, with 7 bases between the two ends. This CDR3 contains 12 residues. The V gene's germline CDR1 is SGHNT and CDR2 YENEEA.

V and J are TRBV6-1 and TRBJ2-5; tentatively, D is TRBD2 (5 bases). Germline assignment: CDR1 MNHNS and CDR2 SASEGT. The CDR3 has 13 amino acids. The germline V and J ends were trimmed by 5 bases and 4 bases, with 11 bases remaining between them. The chain's CDR3 is CASSFAGRETQYF. CDR3 DNA sequence: TGTGCCAGCAGTTTTGCGGGTAGAGAGACCCAGTACTTC.

V usage is TRBV7-2 and J usage is TRBJ1-1, with unresolved D. Trimming pared 4 bases from V and 3 bases from J, leaving 6 bases between. CDR1 is SGHTA, CDR2 FQGNSA, per germline. CDR3 length: 12 amino acids. The CDR3 sequence is CASSYMYTEAFF. The CDR3 DNA reads as TGTGCCAGCAGCTATATGTACACTGAAGCTTTCTTT.

CDR3 sequence reads: CASSRGGGEQYF. The CDR3 DNA follows: TGTGCCAGCAGCCGCGGGGGGGGCGAGCAGTACTTC. The chain is built from TRBV19 and TRBJ2-7; 9 bases line up with TRBD2. This CDR3 is built from 12 residues. From germline, CDR1 is LNHDA and CDR2 SQIVND (reference sequence). V was pared by 9 bases and J by 6 bases, with 6 bases of the junction left unmatched.

This clonotype showed up many times. The chain uses TRBV5-1 and TRBJ2-7; unclear D gene. The CDR3 sequence is 14 residues long. Trimming cost V 3 bases and J 2 bases, with 12 bases left between them. The germline V gene encodes CDR1 SGHRS and CDR2 YFSETQ. The CDR3 sequence: CASSSLGPTYEQYF. The CDR3 nucleotides read TGCGCCAGCAGCTCGTTAGGACCAACCTACGAGCAGTACTTC. Based on the CDR3 plus reference TRBV5-1 and TRBJ2-7, the full variable domain is KAGVTQTPRYLIKTRGQQVTLSCSPISGHRSVSWYQQTPGQGLQFLFEYFSETQRNKGNFPGRFSGRQFSNSRSEMNVSTLELGDSALYLCASSSLGPTYEQYFGPGTRLTVT.

V gene TRBV7-9 combines with J gene TRBJ1-6, with D tentatively TRBD1 (6 bases). Germline-derived CDR1 and CDR2 are SEHNR and FQNEAQ (reference sequence). There are 15 residues in the CDR3. Trimming took 8 bases from V and 7 from J, leaving 18 bases between them. Here the CDR3 DNA reads TGTGCCAGCGCGGGCGGGGTGAGGGGGAATTCACCCCTCCACTTT. Residues: CASAGGVRGNSPLHF.

This clonotype has ten or more counts. The chain recombines TRBV11-3 with TRBJ1-5; D ambiguous. The germline CDR1 and CDR2 sequences are SGHNT and YENEEA. This CDR3 comprises 15 residues. The ends were cut back, 1 base at V and 5 bases at J, with 12 bases in the middle. CDR3 loop: CASSLGSSCDQPQHF. The CDR3 DNA sequence: TGTGCCAGCAGCTTAGGGTCAAGCTGCGATCAGCCCCAGCATTTT.

Only a few counts were recorded for this clonotype. The chain joins TRBV7-9 to TRBJ2-7; D is possibly TRBD2 (6 bases). Germline CDR1 and CDR2: SEHNR and FQNEAQ (reference sequence). This CDR3 spans 13 amino acids. V gave up 4 bases and J gave up 4 bases, with 11 bases separating them. This CDR3 reads CASSYGREYEQYF. In nucleotides, the CDR3 is TGTGCCAGCAGCTATGGACGGGAGTACGAGCAGTACTTC.

This clonotype was recorded a few times. The chain employs TRBV9 and TRBJ2-7, with TRBD1 matching 7 bases. After removal of 0 bases from V and 6 bases from J, the junction contained 9 bases not matched to a gene. CDR3 size: 15 residues. CDR1 is SGDLS, CDR2 YYNGEE, per germline. CDR3 in DNA: TGTGCCAGCAGCGTAGACCAGGGACAGACCCCCGAGCAGTACTTC. Its protein product is CASSVDQGQTPEQYF.